This TCR beta chain is drawn from a study of T-cell memory formation after mild COVID-19. With 5 bases clipped from V and 5 bases from J, the junction kept 7 bases outside the gene matches. CDR1 is SGHNT, CDR2 YENEEA, per germline. The CDR3 consists of 15 residues. Study-level points and caveats: Memory cells collected pre-infection included some clones that later responded, suggesting cross-reactive memory joined.

Each CDR3 protein is one row after TCRdb ran MiXCR on the 5' RACE reads. Of hundreds of thousands of distinct CDR3 sequences in the sample, about 15% were seen once. In regard to this clonotype: The antigen is not known.

This TCR was sampled from a man between 18 and 35 years old who had mild COVID-19 (a few samples of this study predate the infection). Cell type and time point are not known. This chain uses TRBV11-3 with TRBJ2-2, with 8 bases identical to TRBD1. The source material was PBMCs or a T cell subset sorted from them (not recorded which). The CDR3 loop reads CASSKRTGSTGELFF. As DNA, the CDR3 is TGTGCCAGCAGCAAGCGGACAGGGTCGACCGGGGAGCTGTTTTTT.